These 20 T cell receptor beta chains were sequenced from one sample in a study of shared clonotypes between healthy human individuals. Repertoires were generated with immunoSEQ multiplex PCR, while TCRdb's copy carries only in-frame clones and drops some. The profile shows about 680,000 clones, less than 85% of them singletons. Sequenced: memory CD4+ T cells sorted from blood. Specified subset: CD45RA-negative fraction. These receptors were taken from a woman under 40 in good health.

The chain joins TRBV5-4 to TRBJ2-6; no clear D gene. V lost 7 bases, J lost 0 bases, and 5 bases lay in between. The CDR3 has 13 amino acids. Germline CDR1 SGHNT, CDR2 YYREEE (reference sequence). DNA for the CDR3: TGTGCCAGCGGCAGCTCTGGGGCCAACGTCCTGACTTTC. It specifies CASGSSGANVLTF.

Here the CDR3 reads CASSITGTGSYEQYF. The CDR3 DNA reads as TGTGCCAGCAGTATAACCGGGACAGGGTCCTACGAGCAGTACTTC. The chain is built from TRBV27 and TRBJ2-7; 9 positions agree with TRBD1. After removal of 5 bases from V and 1 base from J, the junction contained 6 bases not matched to a gene. The length of the CDR3 is 15 residues. Germline CDR1 MNHEY, CDR2 SMNVEV (reference sequence).

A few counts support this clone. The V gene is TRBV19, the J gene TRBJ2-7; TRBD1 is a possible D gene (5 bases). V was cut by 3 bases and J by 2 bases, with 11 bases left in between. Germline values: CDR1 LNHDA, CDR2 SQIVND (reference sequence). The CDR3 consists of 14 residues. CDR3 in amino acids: CASSILAGPYEQYF. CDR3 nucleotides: TGTGCCAGTAGTATTCTGGCAGGGCCCTACGAGCAGTACTTC.

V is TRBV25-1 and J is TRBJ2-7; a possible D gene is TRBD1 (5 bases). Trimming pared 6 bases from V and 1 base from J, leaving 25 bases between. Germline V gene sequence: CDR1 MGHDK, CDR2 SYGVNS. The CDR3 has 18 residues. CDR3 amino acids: CASSPHPKEGAPSYEQYF. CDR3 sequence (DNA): TGTGCCAGCAGCCCACACCCCAAGGAAGGGGCCCCATCCTACGAGCAGTACTTC.

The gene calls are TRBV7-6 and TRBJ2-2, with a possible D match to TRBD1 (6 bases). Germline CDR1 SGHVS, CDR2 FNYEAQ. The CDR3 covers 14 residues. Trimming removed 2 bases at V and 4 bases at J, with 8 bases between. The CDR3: CASSLRGSTGELFF. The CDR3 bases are TGTGCCAGCAGCTTAAGGGGGTCCACCGGGGAGCTGTTTTTT.

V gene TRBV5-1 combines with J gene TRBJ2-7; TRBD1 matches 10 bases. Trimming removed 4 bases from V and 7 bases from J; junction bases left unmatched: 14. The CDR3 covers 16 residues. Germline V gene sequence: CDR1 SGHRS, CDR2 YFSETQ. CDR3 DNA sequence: TGCGCCAGCAGCCTCGGGTCCGGGACAGGGGTGAGTGAGCAGTACTTC. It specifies CASSLGSGTGVSEQYF. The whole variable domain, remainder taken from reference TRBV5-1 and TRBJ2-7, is KAGVTQTPRYLIKTRGQQVTLSCSPISGHRSVSWYQQTPGQGLQFLFEYFSETQRNKGNFPGRFSGRQFSNSRSEMNVSTLELGDSALYLCASSLGSGTGVSEQYFGPGTRLTVT.

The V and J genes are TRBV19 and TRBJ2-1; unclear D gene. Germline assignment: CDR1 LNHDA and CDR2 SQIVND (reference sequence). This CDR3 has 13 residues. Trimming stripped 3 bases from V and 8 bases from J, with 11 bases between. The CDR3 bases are TGTGCCAGTAGTATGGCCCCTGGGGATGAGCAGTTCTTC. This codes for CASSMAPGDEQFF.

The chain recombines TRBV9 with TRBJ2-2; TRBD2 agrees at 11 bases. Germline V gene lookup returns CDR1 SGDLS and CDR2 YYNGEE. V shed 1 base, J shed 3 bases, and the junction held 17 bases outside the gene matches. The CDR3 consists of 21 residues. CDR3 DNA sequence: TGTGCCAGCAGCGTACTTCTTCCCCGGACTAGCGGGTATGGCGACACCGGGGAGCTGTTTTTT. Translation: CASSVLLPRTSGYGDTGELFF.

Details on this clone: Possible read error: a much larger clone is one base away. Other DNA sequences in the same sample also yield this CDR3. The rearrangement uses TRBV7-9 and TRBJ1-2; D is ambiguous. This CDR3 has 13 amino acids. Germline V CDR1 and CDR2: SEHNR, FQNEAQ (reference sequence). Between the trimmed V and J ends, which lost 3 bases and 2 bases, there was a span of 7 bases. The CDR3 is CASSFDGNYGYTF. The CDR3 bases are TGTGCCAGCAGCTTCGACGGAAACTATGGCTACACCTTC.

The DNA for the CDR3 is TGTGCCAGCAGACGATCGGGCTATGGCTACACCTTC. Amino acid sequence: CASRRSGYGYTF. The chain recombines TRBV28 with TRBJ1-2; D uncertain. The germline V and J ends were trimmed by 6 bases and 4 bases, with 9 bases remaining between them. Germline V gene sequence: CDR1 MDHEN, CDR2 SYDVKM. This CDR3 contains 12 residues.

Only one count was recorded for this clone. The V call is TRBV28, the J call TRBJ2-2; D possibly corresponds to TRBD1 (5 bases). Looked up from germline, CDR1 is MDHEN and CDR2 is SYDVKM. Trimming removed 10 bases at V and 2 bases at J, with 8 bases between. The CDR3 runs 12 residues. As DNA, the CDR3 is TGTGCCAACCAGGGAAACACCGGGGAGCTGTTTTTT. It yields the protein CANQGNTGELFF.

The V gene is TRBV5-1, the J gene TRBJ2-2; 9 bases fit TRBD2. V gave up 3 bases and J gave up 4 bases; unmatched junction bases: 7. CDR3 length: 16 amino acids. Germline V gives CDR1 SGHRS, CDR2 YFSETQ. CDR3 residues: CASSSAGGPGTGELFF. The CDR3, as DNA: TGCGCCAGCAGCTCCGCGGGAGGGCCCGGCACCGGGGAGCTGTTTTTT. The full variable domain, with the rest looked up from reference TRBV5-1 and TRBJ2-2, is KAGVTQTPRYLIKTRGQQVTLSCSPISGHRSVSWYQQTPGQGLQFLFEYFSETQRNKGNFPGRFSGRQFSNSRSEMNVSTLELGDSALYLCASSSAGGPGTGELFFGEGSRLTVL.

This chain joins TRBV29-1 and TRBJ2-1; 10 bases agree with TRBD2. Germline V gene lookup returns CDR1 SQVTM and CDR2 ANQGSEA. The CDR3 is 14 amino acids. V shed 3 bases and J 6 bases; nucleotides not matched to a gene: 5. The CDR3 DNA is TGCAGCGTTGAGCAGCTAGCGGGAGCCAATGAGCAGTTCTTC. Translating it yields CSVEQLAGANEQFF.

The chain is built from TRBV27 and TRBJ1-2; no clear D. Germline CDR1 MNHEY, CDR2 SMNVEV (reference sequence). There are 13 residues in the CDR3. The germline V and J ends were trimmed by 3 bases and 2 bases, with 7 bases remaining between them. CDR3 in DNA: TGTGCCAGCAGTTTCCAGGAGAACTATGGCTACACCTTC. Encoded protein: CASSFQENYGYTF.

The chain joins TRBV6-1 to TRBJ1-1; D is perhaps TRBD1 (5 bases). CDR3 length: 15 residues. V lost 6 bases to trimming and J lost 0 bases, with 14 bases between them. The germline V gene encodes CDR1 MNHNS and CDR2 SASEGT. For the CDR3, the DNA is TGTGCCAGCAGCTGGGGGAGGGTCCTGAACACTGAAGCTTTCTTT. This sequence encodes CASSWGRVLNTEAFF.

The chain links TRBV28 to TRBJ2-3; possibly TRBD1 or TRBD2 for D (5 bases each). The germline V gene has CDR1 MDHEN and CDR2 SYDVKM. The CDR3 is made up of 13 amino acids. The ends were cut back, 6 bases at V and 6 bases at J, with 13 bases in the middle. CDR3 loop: CASSPVGVDTQYF. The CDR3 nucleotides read TGTGCCAGCAGCCCCGTGGGGGTGGATACGCAGTATTTT. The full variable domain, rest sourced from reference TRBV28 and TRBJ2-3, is DVKVTQSSRYLVKRTGEKVFLECVQDMDHENMFWYRQDPGLGLRLIYFSYDVKMKEKGDIPEGYSVSREKKERFSLILESASTNQTSMYLCASSPVGVDTQYFGPGTRLTVL.

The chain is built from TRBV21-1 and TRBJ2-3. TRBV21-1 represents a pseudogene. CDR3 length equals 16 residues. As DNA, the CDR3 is TGTGCCAGCAGCAAGGACGGACGGCCTAGCACAGATACGCAGTATTTT. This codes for CASSKDGRPSTDTQYF.

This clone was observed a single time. Here the CDR3 reads CASSSNPRLAGGGRETQYF. CDR3 DNA sequence: TGTGCCAGCAGCTCCAACCCTCGACTAGCGGGAGGTGGGAGGGAGACCCAGTACTTC. The chain joins TRBV11-2 to TRBJ2-5; 13 bases are a match to TRBD2. The CDR3 consists of 19 residues. Germline CDR1 SGHAT, CDR2 FQNNGV. With 4 bases clipped from V and 5 bases from J, the junction kept 16 bases outside the gene matches.

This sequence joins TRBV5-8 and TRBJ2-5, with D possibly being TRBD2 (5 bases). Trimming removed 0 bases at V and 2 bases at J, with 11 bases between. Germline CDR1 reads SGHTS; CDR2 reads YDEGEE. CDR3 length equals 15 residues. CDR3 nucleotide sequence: TGTGCCAGCAGCTTGGGTTTCGGGATTCAAGAGACCCAGTACTTC. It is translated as CASSLGFGIQETQYF.

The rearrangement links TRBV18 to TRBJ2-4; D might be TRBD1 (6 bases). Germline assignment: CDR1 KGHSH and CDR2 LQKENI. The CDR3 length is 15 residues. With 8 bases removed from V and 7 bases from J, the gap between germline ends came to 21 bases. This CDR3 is CASAIQGTSGNIQYF. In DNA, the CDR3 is TGTGCCAGCGCCATACAGGGTACTTCGGGGAACATTCAGTACTTC. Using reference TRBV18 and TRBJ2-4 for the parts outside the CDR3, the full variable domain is NAGVMQNPRHLVRRRGQEARLRCSPMKGHSHVYWYRQLPEEGLKFMVYLQKENIIDESGMPKERFSAEFPKEGPSILRIQQVVRGDSAAYFCASAIQGTSGNIQYFGAGTRLSVL.